The TCR beta chain described here comes from a study of CD4 T cells in relation to SARS-CoV-2 and coronaviruses. The V end lost 6 bases, the J end lost 9 bases, and 20 bases lay between the germline ends. The germline V gene encodes CDR1 MNHEY and CDR2 SVGAGI. This CDR3 spans 14 amino acids. In this sample, this clone turned up once. Its target is not known. The unexposed donors gave CD4+ T cells in 2011-2018, prior to COVID-19. The cells were cultured for about ten days before CD4+ T cells were isolated. As cell numbers allowed, unexposed-donor CD4+ T cells faced SARS-CoV-2 S/N and four cold-coronavirus spikes. Clones were sequenced by immunoSEQ multiplex PCR, and TCRdb holds only the in-frame ones, with some missing. The sample includes around 9,800 clones, 65% to 75% seen only once; the top ten take more than 15%.

The V call is TRBV6-5, the J call TRBJ2-5, with TRBD2 as a possible D gene (5 bases). The clonotype was recovered from a human donor in good health. Sample: CD4+ T cells from PBMCs, cultured in vitro. CDR3 region: CASSSRGSGAPQYF. In DNA, the CDR3 is TGTGCCAGCAGCTCACGAGGGAGCGGAGCCCCCCAGTACTTC.